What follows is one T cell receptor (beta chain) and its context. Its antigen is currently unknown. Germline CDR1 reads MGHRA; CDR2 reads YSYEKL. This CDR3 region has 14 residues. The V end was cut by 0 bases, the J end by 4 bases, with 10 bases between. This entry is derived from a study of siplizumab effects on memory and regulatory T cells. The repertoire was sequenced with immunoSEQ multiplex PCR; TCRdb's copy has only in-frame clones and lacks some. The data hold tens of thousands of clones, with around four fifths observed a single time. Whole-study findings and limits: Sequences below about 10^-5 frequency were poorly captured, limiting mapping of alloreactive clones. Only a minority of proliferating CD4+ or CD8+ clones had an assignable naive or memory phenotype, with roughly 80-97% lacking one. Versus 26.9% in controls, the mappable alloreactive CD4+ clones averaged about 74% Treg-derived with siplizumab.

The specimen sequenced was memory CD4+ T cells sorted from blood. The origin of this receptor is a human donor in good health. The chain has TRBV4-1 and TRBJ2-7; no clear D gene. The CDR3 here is CASSQDARRYEQYF. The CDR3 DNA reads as TGCGCCAGCAGCCAAGATGCCAGAAGATACGAGCAGTACTTC.